This entry lists 28 T cell receptor beta chains sequenced from one sample in a study of T cells in Graves' hyperthyroidism and ophthalmopathy. Amplification targeted TCR beta CDR3 regions from RNA transcripts. A set of HTBI primers served as the primers for a first-round RT-PCR of the TCR CDR3. TCRdb reanalysed the multiplex PCR reads using MiXCR and keeps one entry per CDR3 protein. The data contain over 650,000 distinct CDR3 sequences, approximately 42% of them seen just once; the ten biggest clones take up less than 8.5%. The sequenced material came from peripheral blood or thyroid tissue (not recorded which). These TCRs come from an adult man with Graves' disease, either hyperthyroidism or ophthalmopathy (not recorded which).

A few counts support this clonotype. This sequence may be a read error, since a much larger clone differs from it by one base. The V and J genes are TRBV29-1 and TRBJ1-1, with D possibly being TRBD1 (6 bases). CDR1 and CDR2 from the germline V gene are SQVTM and ANQGSEA. V lost 5 bases and J 1 base, leaving 8 bases between the germline ends. CDR3 length equals 12 residues. The CDR3 bases are TGCAGCGTTAAACAGGGGAACACTGAAGCTTTCTTT. Protein sequence: CSVKQGNTEAFF.

This chain connects TRBV24-1 to TRBJ1-2; TRBD1 might be the D (6 bases). This CDR3 spans 14 amino acids. Trimming shortened V by 4 bases and J by 8 bases, and 16 bases separated the two germline ends. Germline lookup yields CDR1 KGHDR and CDR2 SFDVKD. This CDR3 reads CATSEPGTPFGYTF. In DNA form, the CDR3 reads TGTGCCACCAGTGAGCCCGGGACACCTTTCGGCTACACCTTC.

The V gene is TRBV29-1, the J gene TRBJ1-3; D not certain. CDR1 is SQVTM and CDR2 is ANQGSEA in the germline V gene. The V end lost 5 bases, the J end lost 4 bases, and 12 bases lay between the germline ends. The CDR3 is 13 residues long. The CDR3 reads CSVYMALGNTIYF. DNA of the CDR3: TGCAGCGTTTATATGGCCCTGGGAAACACCATATATTTT.

This clonotype was picked up a small number of times. Its ends do not fully match the called genes, so a read error is possible. The V call is TRBV7-9, the J call TRBJ1-3; D not certain. CDR1 is SEHNR and CDR2 is FQNEAQ in the germline V gene (reference sequence). CDR3 size: 16 residues. CDR3 coding DNA: TGCGCCAGCAGCCAACTCGCCGCTATTCTAGGAAACACCATATATTTT. The encoded protein is CASSQLAAILGNTIYF.

As concerns this clonotype: A much larger clone sits a single nucleotide away, making a read error possible. For the CDR3, the DNA is TGCGCCGGCAGTGATATGGCAGGGGGATTAGCTTTCTTT. It yields the protein CAGSDMAGGLAFF. The rearrangement joins TRBV10-1 to TRBJ2-2; TRBD1 aligns across 7 bases. The end of the DNA aligns better with TRBJ1-1, so the J call may be wrong. The CDR3 length is 13 residues. Germline CDR1 is WNHNN and CDR2 is SYGVQD (reference sequence).

This clonotype came up a few times. The chain employs TRBV6-1 and TRBJ1-2; TRBD1 aligns across 7 bases. The CDR3 sequence is 14 residues long. With V trimmed by 6 bases and J by 5 bases, 9 bases remained unmatched. Looked up from germline, CDR1 is MNHNS and CDR2 is SASEGT. The CDR3: CASSQTGSIYGYTF. The CDR3 DNA reads as TGTGCCAGCAGCCAGACAGGGAGCATTTATGGCTACACCTTC.

The chain combines TRBV4-1 with TRBJ1-5; D is unresolved. Trimming took 3 bases from V and 1 from J, leaving 7 bases between them. The CDR3 contains 14 residues. CDR1 is MGHRA, CDR2 YSYEKL, per germline. CDR3 sequence (DNA): TGCGCCAGCAGCCACGGTCTCAGCAATCAGCCCCAGCATTTT. Protein product: CASSHGLSNQPQHF.

Points on this clonotype: Given a much more abundant clone one base away, this may be a read error. The chain employs TRBV7-2 and TRBJ2-5; D remains unclear. Per the germline V gene, CDR1 is SGHTA and CDR2 is FQGNSA. There are 11 residues in the CDR3. The CDR3: CASSSVETRYF. For the CDR3, the DNA is TGTGCCAGCAGCTCAGTGGAGACCCGGTACTTC.

V is TRBV20-1 and J is TRBJ1-4, with D possibly matching TRBD1 (6 bases). The ends were cut back, 2 bases at V and 10 bases at J, with 14 bases in the middle. CDR3 length equals 13 residues. Germline V gene lookup returns CDR1 DFQATT and CDR2 SNEGSKA (reference sequence). This CDR3 reads CSARPGGAGKLFF. The CDR3 DNA is TGCAGTGCTAGACCGGGGGGCGCCGGAAAACTGTTTTTT.

This rearrangement joins TRBV7-8 to TRBJ1-1; no firm D call. V was clipped by 3 bases and J by 1 base, with 6 bases between them. The CDR3 loop spans 13 amino acids. CDR1 and CDR2 from the germline V gene are SGHVS and FQNEAQ. CDR3 sequence: CASSFLRNTEAFF. CDR3 DNA: TGTGCCAGCAGCTTTCTTAGGAACACTGAAGCTTTCTTT.

Many counts were recorded for this clonotype. The chain uses TRBV20-1 and TRBJ2-2; D call uncertain. The CDR3 length is 12 residues. The germline V gene encodes CDR1 DFQATT and CDR2 SNEGSKA (reference sequence). Trimming took off 4 bases at V and 3 bases at J, with 6 bases between the two ends. The CDR3 is CSAKQDTGELFF. For the CDR3, the DNA is TGCAGTGCTAAGCAGGACACCGGGGAGCTGTTTTTT.

This clonotype was seen many times. The chain is built from TRBV7-9 and TRBJ1-2; possible D gene TRBD1, 5 bases. This CDR3 has 15 residues. V was trimmed by 4 bases and J by 8 bases, leaving 20 bases between them. The V gene's germline CDR1 is SEHNR and CDR2 FQNEAQ (reference sequence). The CDR3 nucleotides read TGTGCCAGCAGCTCTTATGCCCGCAGGGAACGCGGCTACACCTTC. This codes for CASSSYARRERGYTF.

The chain couples TRBV10-3 to TRBJ1-5, with D hard to call. This CDR3 contains 14 residues. V was pared by 2 bases and J by 2 bases, with 7 bases between. The germline CDR1 and CDR2 sequences are ENHRY and SYGVKD. The CDR3 region is CAISEGFGNQPQHF. CDR3 nucleotides: TGTGCCATCAGTGAGGGTTTCGGCAATCAGCCCCAGCATTTT.

This clonotype showed up just a few times. Here the CDR3 DNA reads TGTGCCAGCAGTTTACGGCTCGACAGGGTGGACACTGAAGCTTTCTTT. Protein: CASSLRLDRVDTEAFF. V usage is TRBV12-3 or TRBV12-4 and J usage is TRBJ1-1; 7 bases are shared with TRBD1. The length of the CDR3 is 16 residues. V lost 2 bases and J lost 3; bases outside the gene matches: 9.

Notes on this clonotype: Just one base apart from a much larger clone, this may be a read error. The CDR3 loop is CASRRTLSYEQYF. CDR3 DNA: TGTGCCAGCAGAAGGACTCTCTCCTACGAGCAGTACTTC. The genes are TRBV2 and TRBJ2-7; TRBD2 might be the D (5 bases). This CDR3 has 13 residues. Germline values: CDR1 SNHLY, CDR2 FYNNEI. Trimming stripped 6 bases from V and 0 bases from J, with 9 bases between. Full variable domain (rest looked up from reference TRBV2 and TRBJ2-7): EPEVTQTPSHQVTQMGQEVILRCVPISNHLYFYWYRQILGQKVEFLVSFYNNEISEKSEIFDDQFSVERPDGSNFTLKIRSTKLEDSAMYFCASRRTLSYEQYFGPGTRLTVT.

As regards this clonotype: A much larger clone sits a single nucleotide away, making a read error possible. The chain has TRBV9 and TRBJ1-4; TRBD1 is a possible D gene (5 bases). CDR1 is SGDLS and CDR2 is YYNGEE in the germline V gene. This CDR3 has 15 amino acids. V was trimmed by 5 bases and J by 4 bases, leaving 15 bases between them. This chain's CDR3 is CASSVSGRGNEKLFF. The CDR3 DNA follows: TGTGCCAGCAGTGTATCAGGGCGCGGTAATGAAAAACTGTTTTTT.

V usage is TRBV20-1 and J usage is TRBJ2-5, with 10 bases aligning to TRBD2. CDR3 length equals 13 residues. Germline trimming cut 6 bases from V and 5 bases from J; bases unmatched to any gene: 6. Germline lookup yields CDR1 DFQATT and CDR2 SNEGSKA (reference sequence). CDR3 coding DNA: TGCAGTGCCCAACAGACTAGCGGGGAGACCCAGTACTTC. This codes for CSAQQTSGETQYF.

The rearrangement uses TRBV6-6 and TRBJ2-5; the match to TRBD2 covers 8 bases. J was trimmed by 4 bases and V by 5 bases; bases with no gene match: 9. This CDR3 has 15 residues. CDR1 MNHNY and CDR2 SVGAGI come from the germline V gene (reference sequence). Here the CDR3 DNA reads TGTGCCAGCAGTGAAGAGGAGCTAGCGGGAGAGACCCAGTACTTC. Translation gives CASSEEELAGETQYF.

This clonotype was seen a handful of times. V usage is TRBV7-2 and J usage is TRBJ1-1; no reliable D call. Germline lookup yields CDR1 SGHTA and CDR2 FQGNSA. This CDR3 is built from 14 residues. The ends were cut back, 5 bases at V and 8 bases at J, with 18 bases in the middle. The CDR3 DNA sequence: TGTGCCAGCAGCCCGGCGGCGGGCTTGGGGGAAGCTTTCTTT. Protein product: CASSPAAGLGEAFF.

The chain has TRBV9 and TRBJ1-2; D not resolved. Trimming removed 0 bases from V and 3 bases from J, with 12 bases in between. The germline V gene has CDR1 SGDLS and CDR2 YYNGEE. The CDR3 spans 15 residues. The CDR3 region has the DNA TGTGCCAGCAGCGTAGGGGCTAGCGGGGACTATGGCTACACCTTC. Protein: CASSVGASGDYGYTF.

This clonotype has at least ten counts. A read error may produce the germline difference seen at one junction end. The chain links TRBV12-3 or TRBV12-4 to TRBJ1-3, with D unresolved. The CDR3 covers 14 residues. The CDR3 DNA reads TGTGCCAGCAGCTTAGGTGGTAGTGGAAACACCATATATTTT. Translating it yields CASSLGGSGNTIYF.

The chain combines TRBV29-1 with TRBJ2-3; possible D gene TRBD2, 6 bases. The CDR3 has 14 residues. Germline CDR1 is SQVTM and CDR2 is ANQGSEA. Trimming took off 8 bases at V and 0 bases at J, with 15 bases between the two ends. Written as DNA, the CDR3 is TGCAGCACCGGGCGGGGATTGAGCACAGATACGCAGTATTTT. It is translated as CSTGRGLSTDTQYF.

This chain connects TRBV29-1 to TRBJ1-1; 7 nucleotides agree with TRBD1. This CDR3 has 16 amino acids. Germline assignment: CDR1 SQVTM and CDR2 ANQGSEA. The J segment lost 2 bases and the V segment lost 0 bases, leaving 9 bases of the junction unmatched. The CDR3 coding sequence is TGCAGCGTTGAAGAATCTCAGACAGGGACCAACACTGAAGCTTTCTTT. This codes for CSVEESQTGTNTEAFF.

V and J are TRBV12-3 or TRBV12-4 and TRBJ1-4; D ambiguous. The CDR3 is 14 amino acids. V was cut by 5 bases and J by 3 bases, with 10 bases left in between. CDR3 in DNA: TGTGCCAGCAGTAGGACGGCCGCTAATGAAAAACTGTTTTTT. It yields the protein CASSRTAANEKLFF.

In this sample, this clonotype turned up a few times. Here the CDR3 reads CASSYSGRLNTEAFF. As DNA, the CDR3 is TGTGCCAGCAGTTACTCCGGACGGTTGAACACTGAAGCTTTCTTT. The chain has TRBV6-5 and TRBJ1-1; D is uncertain. Trimming pared 0 bases from V and 0 bases from J, leaving 8 bases between. The CDR3 length is 15 residues. Germline CDR1 MNHEY, CDR2 SVGAGI.

This clonotype was counted only a few times. The rearrangement joins TRBV7-9 to TRBJ1-1, with 7 nucleotides matching TRBD1. Germline values: CDR1 SEHNR, CDR2 FQNEAQ (reference sequence). V shed 1 base, J shed 0 bases, and the junction held 5 bases outside the gene matches. The CDR3 consists of 16 residues. Here the CDR3 DNA reads TGTGCCAGCAGCTTAGTACAGGGGATGATGAACACTGAAGCTTTCTTT. Its protein is CASSLVQGMMNTEAFF.

This clonotype was recorded many times. V and J are TRBV29-1 and TRBJ1-2; D is ambiguous. V gave up 0 bases and J gave up 8 bases, with 13 bases separating them. The CDR3 has 13 residues. Germline V gene data show CDR1 as SQVTM and CDR2 as ANQGSEA. The CDR3 DNA is TGCAGCGTTGAAGATCCAGCTTTTGAAGGCTACACCTTC. This translates into CSVEDPAFEGYTF. Together with reference TRBV29-1 and TRBJ1-2, the CDR3 gives the full variable domain: SAVISQKPSRDICQRGTSLTIQCQVDSQVTMMFWYRQQPGQSLTLIATANQGSEATYESGFVIDKFPISRPNLTFSTLTVSNMSPEDSSIYLCSVEDPAFEGYTFGSGTRLTVV.

On this clonotype: A read error may account for a junction end that differs from germline. J is TRBJ2-5 and V is TRBV7-6; tentative D call: TRBD1 (5 bases). CDR3 length: 14 amino acids. Looked up from germline, CDR1 is SGHVS and CDR2 is FNYEAQ. CDR3 nucleotides: TGTGCTAGCAGCTTAGCAGGGAACCAAGAGGCCCAGTACTTC. Residues: CASSLAGNQEAQYF.